This T cell receptor beta chain was recovered during a study of blood T cell repertoires in COVID-19. Produced via immunoSEQ multiplex PCR; TCRdb's table is partial and in-frame only. The sample shows 100,000 to 120,000 clones, 85% of them seen only once. The sample holds a few counts of this clone. The CDR3 consists of 17 residues. V dropped 2 bases and J dropped 5; count of bases not matched to a gene: 15. Per the germline V gene, CDR1 is SGHTS and CDR2 is YDEGEE. This clonotype originated in a man aged 45-65 years with acute or convalescent COVID-19. The material sequenced was peripheral blood. This rearrangement joins TRBV5-8 to TRBJ2-5; 7 positions match TRBD2. The chain's CDR3 is CASSFSSGGSLRETQYF. The CDR3 coding sequence is TGTGCCAGCAGCTTTTCTAGCGGAGGGTCCTTACGGGAGACCCAGTACTTC.